The entry below gives a single T cell receptor beta chain sequence along with its context. No antigen is known for it. The sample comes from a study of T cells after yellow fever vaccination. The V end was cut by 0 bases, the J end by 0 bases, with 10 bases between. The CDR3 covers 16 residues. Germline V gives CDR1 SGHRS, CDR2 YFSETQ. Study observations and caveats: Post-booster repertoires contained most primary-vaccination clones again (roughly 96% CD4, 88% CD8).

UMIs were added to TCR cDNA along with a universal primer site when it was made by 5'RACE template switching. TCRdb re-analysed the 5' RACE reads in MiXCR, keeping a single row per CDR3 protein. The sample lists 310,000 or so distinct CDR3 sequences, around 3.9% seen once, with 20% to 25% in the top ten. The V call is TRBV5-1, the J call TRBJ1-3, with D hard to call. The sequence derives from a man between 18 and 35 years old who received the YFV17D yellow fever vaccine. The sequenced sample was PBMCs, obtained on the day of the yellow fever booster vaccination. The CDR3 nucleotides are TGCGCCAGCAGCTTGGACCCCGTGAGCTCTGGAAACACCATATATTTT. This encodes CASSLDPVSSGNTIYF.